This entry describes one T cell receptor (beta chain). In terms of age and location, participants ranged from about 18 to 95 years and lived in about two dozen US areas. Participants' reported clinical history set cohort assignment. Symptom resolution, clearance, or two negative PCRs marked the recovered donors of Cohort 3. Original analysis: How many nucleated cells were present was estimated from reference gene primer amplification. Profiled with immunoSEQ multiplex PCR; TCRdb holds only in-frame clones, not every one. The V and J calls and the clone size are those of that table, but D and trimming were determined from the DNA. The sample contains roughly 300,000 clones, more than 85% of which appear only once. The data are from a study of blood T cell repertoires in COVID-19. With 0 bases clipped from V and 0 bases from J, the junction kept 4 bases outside the gene matches. The CDR3 extends over 18 amino acids. Germline V CDR1 and CDR2: LGHDT, YNNKEL (reference sequence).

The V and J genes are TRBV3-1 (or the pseudogene TRBV3-2) and TRBJ2-2; TRBD2 aligns across 10 bases. This TCR was sampled from a woman younger than 45 who had recovered from COVID-19. Source material: PBMCs or T cells enriched from blood (not recorded which). CDR3 nucleotide sequence: TGTGCCAGCAGCCAAGAACCTAGCGGGAGAGCGAACACCGGGGAGCTGTTTTTT. Encoded protein: CASSQEPSGRANTGELFF.